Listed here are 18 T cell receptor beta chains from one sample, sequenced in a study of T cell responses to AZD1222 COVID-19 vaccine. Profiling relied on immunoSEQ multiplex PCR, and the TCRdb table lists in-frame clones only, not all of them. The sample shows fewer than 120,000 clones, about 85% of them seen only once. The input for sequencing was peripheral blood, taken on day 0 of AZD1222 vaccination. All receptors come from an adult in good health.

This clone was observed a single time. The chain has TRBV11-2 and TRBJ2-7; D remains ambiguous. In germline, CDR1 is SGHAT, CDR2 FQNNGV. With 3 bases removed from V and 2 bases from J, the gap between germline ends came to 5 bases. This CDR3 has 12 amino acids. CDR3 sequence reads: CASSFDTYEQYF. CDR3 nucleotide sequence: TGTGCCAGCAGCTTCGACACCTACGAGCAGTACTTC. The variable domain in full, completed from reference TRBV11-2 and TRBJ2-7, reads EAGVAQSPRYKIIEKRQSVAFWCNPISGHATLYWYQQILGQGPKLLIQFQNNGVVDDSQLPKDRFSAERLKGVDSTLKIQPAKLEDSAVYLCASSFDTYEQYFGPGTRLTVT.

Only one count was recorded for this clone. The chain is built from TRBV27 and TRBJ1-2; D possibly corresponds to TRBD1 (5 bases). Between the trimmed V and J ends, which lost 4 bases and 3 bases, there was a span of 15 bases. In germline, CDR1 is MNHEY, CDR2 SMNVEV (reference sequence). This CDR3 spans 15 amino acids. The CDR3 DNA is TGTGCCAGCAGTTCCTCCCGCCCGGGGGACTATGGCTACACCTTC. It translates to CASSSSRPGDYGYTF.

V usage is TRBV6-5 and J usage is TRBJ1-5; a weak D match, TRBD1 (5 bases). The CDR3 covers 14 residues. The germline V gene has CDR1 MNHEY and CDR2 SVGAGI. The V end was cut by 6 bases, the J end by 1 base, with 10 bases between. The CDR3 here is CASRTWDSNQPQHF. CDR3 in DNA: TGTGCCAGCAGGACCTGGGACAGCAATCAGCCCCAGCATTTT.

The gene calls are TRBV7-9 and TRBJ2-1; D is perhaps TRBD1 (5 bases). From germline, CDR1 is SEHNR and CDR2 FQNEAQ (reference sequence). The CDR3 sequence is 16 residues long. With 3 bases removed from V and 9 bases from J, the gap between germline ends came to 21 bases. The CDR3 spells CASSFFPKKGWGEQFF. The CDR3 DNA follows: TGTGCCAGCAGCTTTTTTCCGAAGAAGGGGTGGGGTGAGCAGTTCTTC.

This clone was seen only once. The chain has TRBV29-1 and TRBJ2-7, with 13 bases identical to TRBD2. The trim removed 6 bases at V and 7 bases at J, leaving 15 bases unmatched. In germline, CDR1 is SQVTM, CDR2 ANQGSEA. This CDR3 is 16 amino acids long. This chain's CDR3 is CSVLKIGLAGVGEQYF. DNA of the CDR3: TGCAGCGTCCTAAAAATAGGACTAGCGGGAGTAGGAGAGCAGTACTTC.

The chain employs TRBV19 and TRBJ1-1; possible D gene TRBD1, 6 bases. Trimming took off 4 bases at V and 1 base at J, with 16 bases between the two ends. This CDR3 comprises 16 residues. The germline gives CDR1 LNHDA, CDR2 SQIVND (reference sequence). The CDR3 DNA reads TGTGCCAGTAGTAAATCCTCGGGGGGCGGGAACACTGAAGCTTTCTTT. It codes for CASSKSSGGGNTEAFF. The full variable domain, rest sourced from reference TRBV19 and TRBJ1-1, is DGGITQSPKYLFRKEGQNVTLSCEQNLNHDAMYWYRQDPGQGLRLIYYSQIVNDFQKGDIAEGYSVSREKKESFPLTVTSAQKNPTAFYLCASSKSSGGGNTEAFFGQGTRLTVV.

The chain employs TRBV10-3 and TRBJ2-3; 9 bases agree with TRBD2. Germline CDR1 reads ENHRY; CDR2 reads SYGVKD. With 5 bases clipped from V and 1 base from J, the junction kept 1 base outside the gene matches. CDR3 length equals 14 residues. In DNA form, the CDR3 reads TGTGCCATCAGTTTAGCGGGGGGCACAGATACGCAGTATTTT. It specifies CAISLAGGTDTQYF.

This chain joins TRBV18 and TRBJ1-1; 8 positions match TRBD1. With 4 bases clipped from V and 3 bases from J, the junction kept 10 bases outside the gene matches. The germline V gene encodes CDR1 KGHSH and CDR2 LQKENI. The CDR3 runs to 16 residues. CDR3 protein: CASSLLMTGDYTEAFF. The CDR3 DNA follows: TGTGCCAGCTCACTGTTAATGACAGGGGATTACACTGAAGCTTTCTTT.

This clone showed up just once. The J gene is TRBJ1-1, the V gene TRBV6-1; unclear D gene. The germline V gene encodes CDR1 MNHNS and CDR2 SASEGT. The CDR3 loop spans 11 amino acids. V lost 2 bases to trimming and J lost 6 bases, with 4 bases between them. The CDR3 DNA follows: TGTGCCAGCAGTGAATGGGCTGAAGCTTTCTTT. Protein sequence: CASSEWAEAFF.

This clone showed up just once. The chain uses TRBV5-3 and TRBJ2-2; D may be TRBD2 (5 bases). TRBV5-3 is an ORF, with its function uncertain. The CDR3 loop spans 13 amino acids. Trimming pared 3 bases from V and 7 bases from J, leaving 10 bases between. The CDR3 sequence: CARSSVRGGELFF. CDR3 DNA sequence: TGTGCCAGAAGCTCGGTACGGGGCGGGGAGCTGTTTTTT.

As DNA, the CDR3 is TGTGCCAGCAGCTTAGCGGGTGGGTCGGGTGGAAACACCATATATTTT. As protein: CASSLAGGSGGNTIYF. The chain uses TRBV7-2 and TRBJ1-3; D call uncertain. The CDR3 is 16 residues long. Trimming cost V 0 bases and J 3 bases, with 12 bases left between them. CDR1 and CDR2 (germline): SGHTA, FQGNSA.

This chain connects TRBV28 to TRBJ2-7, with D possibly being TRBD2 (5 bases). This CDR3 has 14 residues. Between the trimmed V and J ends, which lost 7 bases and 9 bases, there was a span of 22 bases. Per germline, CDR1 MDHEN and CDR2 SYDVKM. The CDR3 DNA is TGTGCCAGCACTCCTCCCGGGGTCGAGCGGAGGCAGTACTTC. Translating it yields CASTPPGVERRQYF.

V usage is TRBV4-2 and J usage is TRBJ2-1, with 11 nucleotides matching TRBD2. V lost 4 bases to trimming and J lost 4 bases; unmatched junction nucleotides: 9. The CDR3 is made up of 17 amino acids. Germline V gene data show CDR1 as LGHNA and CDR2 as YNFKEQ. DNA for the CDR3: TGTGCCAGCAGCCTACAGGGCGCTAGCGGGGGGTACAATGAGCAGTTCTTC. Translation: CASSLQGASGGYNEQFF.

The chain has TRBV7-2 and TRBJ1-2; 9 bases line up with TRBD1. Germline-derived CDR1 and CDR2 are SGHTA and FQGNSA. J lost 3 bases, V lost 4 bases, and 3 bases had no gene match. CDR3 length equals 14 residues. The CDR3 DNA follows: TGTGCCAGCAGCTCACAGGGGGCGGACTATGGCTACACCTTC. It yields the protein CASSSQGADYGYTF.

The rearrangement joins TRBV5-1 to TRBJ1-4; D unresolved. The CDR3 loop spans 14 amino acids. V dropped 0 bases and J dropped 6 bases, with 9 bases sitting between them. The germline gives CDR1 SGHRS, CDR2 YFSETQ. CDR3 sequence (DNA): TGCGCCAGCAGCTTGGGGCTAGACTATGAAAAACTGTTTTTT. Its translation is CASSLGLDYEKLFF.

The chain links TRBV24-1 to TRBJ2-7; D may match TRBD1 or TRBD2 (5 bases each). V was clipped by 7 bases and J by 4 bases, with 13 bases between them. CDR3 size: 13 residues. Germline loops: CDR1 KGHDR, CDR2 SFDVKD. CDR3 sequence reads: CATSRDGSYEQYF. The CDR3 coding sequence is TGTGCCACCAGCCGGGACGGTTCATACGAGCAGTACTTC.

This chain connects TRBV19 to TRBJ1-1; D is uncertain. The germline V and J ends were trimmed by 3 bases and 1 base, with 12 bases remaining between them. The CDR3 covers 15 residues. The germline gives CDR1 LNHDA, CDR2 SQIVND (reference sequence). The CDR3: CASSISPQRNTEAFF. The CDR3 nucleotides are TGTGCCAGTAGTATTAGCCCACAGAGGAACACTGAAGCTTTCTTT. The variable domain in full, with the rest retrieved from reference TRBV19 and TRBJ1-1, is DGGITQSPKYLFRKEGQNVTLSCEQNLNHDAMYWYRQDPGQGLRLIYYSQIVNDFQKGDIAEGYSVSREKKESFPLTVTSAQKNPTAFYLCASSISPQRNTEAFFGQGTRLTVV.

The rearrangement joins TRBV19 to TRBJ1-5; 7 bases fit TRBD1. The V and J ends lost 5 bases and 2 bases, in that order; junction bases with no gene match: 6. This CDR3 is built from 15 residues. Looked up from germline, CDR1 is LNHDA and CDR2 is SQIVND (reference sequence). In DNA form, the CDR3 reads TGTGCCAGTAGTTTAACAGGGGATGGCAATCAGCCCCAGCATTTT. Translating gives CASSLTGDGNQPQHF.